Shown below are 25 T cell receptor beta chains from a single sample sequenced in a study of blood T cell repertoires in COVID-19. Only in-frame clones appear in the TCRdb table, and some are missing; sequencing was by immunoSEQ multiplex PCR. The sample records 150,000 to 200,000 clones, roughly four fifths being singletons. Sequencing used peripheral blood. These receptors originate from a woman of 80 years or more with acute or convalescent COVID-19.

The CDR3 loop is CASSPGGSPTFIQYF. The CDR3 DNA reads TGTGCCAGCAGCCCAGGGGGATCCCCAACTTTCATTCAGTACTTC. The rearrangement links TRBV7-2 to TRBJ2-4, with TRBD1 identical over 7 bases. This CDR3 contains 15 residues. Germline CDR1 SGHTA, CDR2 FQGNSA. V trimming: 5 bases; J trimming: 9 bases; junction bases outside the gene matches: 13.

The chain is built from TRBV11-2 and TRBJ2-2; possible D gene TRBD2, 6 bases. The CDR3 loop spans 15 amino acids. Germline loops: CDR1 SGHAT, CDR2 FQNNGV. Trimming stripped 5 bases from V and 6 bases from J, with 16 bases between. The CDR3: CASSNRLVLPGELFF. CDR3 bases: TGTGCCAGCAGCAACAGACTAGTATTACCCGGGGAGCTGTTTTTT.

The chain is built from TRBV24-1 and TRBJ1-2; weak D call: TRBD1 (6 bases). Trimming shortened V by 4 bases and J by 6 bases, and 11 bases separated the two germline ends. This CDR3 has 13 residues. Looked up from germline, CDR1 is KGHDR and CDR2 is SFDVKD. The CDR3 sequence is CATSDRGFNGYTF. The CDR3 nucleotides read TGTGCCACCAGTGACAGGGGATTTAATGGCTACACCTTC.

This chain links TRBV6-6 with TRBJ1-3; the D is unclear. CDR1 and CDR2 from the germline V gene are MNHNY and SVGAGI (reference sequence). V was shortened by 5 bases and J by 0 bases, with 8 bases between the two germline ends. The CDR3 length is 14 residues. The CDR3 reads CASSMTTSGNTIYF. The CDR3, as DNA: TGTGCCAGCAGTATGACAACCTCTGGAAACACCATATATTTT.

This clone was picked up a small number of times. The J gene is TRBJ1-5, the V gene TRBV28; tentative D call: TRBD1 (5 bases). The CDR3 has 15 residues. From germline, CDR1 is MDHEN and CDR2 SYDVKM. V was clipped by 2 bases and J by 2 bases, with 10 bases between them. The CDR3 is CASSLDGAGNQPQHF. The CDR3 coding sequence is TGTGCCAGCAGTTTAGATGGGGCGGGCAATCAGCCCCAGCATTTT.

The chain couples TRBV27 to TRBJ2-5; 9 bases fit TRBD1. Germline V CDR1 and CDR2: MNHEY, SMNVEV (reference sequence). This CDR3 region has 17 residues. The V and J ends lost 2 bases and 6 bases, in that order; junction bases with no gene match: 13. Here the CDR3 DNA reads TGTGCCAGCAGTTTACAGTCGTTGGGACAGGGTTCGCAGACCCAGTACTTC. Protein sequence: CASSLQSLGQGSQTQYF.

This sequence joins TRBV19 and TRBJ2-4, with 8 bases matching TRBD1. The V segment lost 1 base and the J segment 6 bases; nucleotides outside the gene matches: 5. Germline V CDR1 and CDR2: LNHDA, SQIVND (reference sequence). CDR3 length equals 15 residues. The CDR3 spells CASSIVQGAGNIQYF. The CDR3 DNA follows: TGTGCCAGTAGTATAGTTCAGGGGGCGGGAAACATTCAGTACTTC.

This rearrangement joins TRBV9 to TRBJ1-1, with D hard to call. Germline V lookup: CDR1 SGDLS, CDR2 YYNGEE. The CDR3 has 15 residues. The V end was cut by 3 bases, the J end by 1 base, with 13 bases between. The CDR3 nucleotides are TGTGCCAGCAGCGCTAATGTGCGGGCGAACACTGAAGCTTTCTTT. It encodes CASSANVRANTEAFF.

This chain links TRBV2 with TRBJ2-2; 9 bases fit TRBD2. J gave up 0 bases and V 8 bases, and 25 bases lay outside the gene matches. From germline, CDR1 is SNHLY and CDR2 FYNNEI. CDR3 size: 22 residues. The CDR3 is CASPLPATKKGPSGTNTGELFF. CDR3 in DNA: TGTGCCAGCCCCCTCCCCGCGACGAAAAAGGGGCCTAGCGGGACGAACACCGGGGAGCTGTTTTTT.

This clone has just one count. The J gene is TRBJ2-1, the V gene TRBV6-5; TRBD2 agrees at 10 bases. V was clipped by 2 bases and J by 8 bases; unmatched bases: 9. Per the germline V gene, CDR1 is MNHEY and CDR2 is SVGAGI. CDR3 length: 16 amino acids. The CDR3 DNA sequence: TGTGCCAGCAGTTACGGGCCTAGCGGGAGTAGGGATGAGCAGTTCTTC. Amino acid sequence: CASSYGPSGSRDEQFF.

V gene TRBV7-2 combines with J gene TRBJ2-2; D not certain. The V end was cut by 1 base, the J end by 8 bases, with 5 bases between. The germline V gene has CDR1 SGHTA and CDR2 FQGNSA. The CDR3 is made up of 12 amino acids. CDR3 in amino acids: CASSLGAGELFF. As DNA, the CDR3 is TGTGCCAGCAGCTTAGGAGCGGGGGAGCTGTTTTTT.

Only one count was recorded for this clone. The chain has TRBV7-2 and TRBJ2-5; 7 positions match TRBD1. CDR1 SGHTA and CDR2 FQGNSA come from the germline V gene. V gave up 1 base and J gave up 6 bases; unmatched junction bases: 8. The CDR3 has 15 residues. CDR3 sequence: CASSLEGARTKTQYF. CDR3 DNA sequence: TGTGCCAGCAGCTTAGAGGGGGCCAGGACAAAGACCCAGTACTTC. The full variable domain, rest sourced from reference TRBV7-2 and TRBJ2-5, is GAGVSQSPSNKVTEKGKDVELRCDPISGHTALYWYRQSLGQGLEFLIYFQGNSAPDKSGLPSDRFSAERTGGSVSTLTIQRTQQEDSAVYLCASSLEGARTKTQYFGPGTRLLVL.

This clone was counted a few times. The gene calls are TRBV19 and TRBJ2-7; 7 bases fit TRBD1. The CDR3 runs 15 residues. After removal of 8 bases from V and 3 bases from J, the junction contained 13 bases not matched to a gene. Germline V gene data show CDR1 as LNHDA and CDR2 as SQIVND (reference sequence). The CDR3 region has the DNA TGTGCCAGTTTCGGACAGGCCGACGGCATCTACGAGCAGTACTTC. It yields the protein CASFGQADGIYEQYF.

The chain recombines TRBV9 with TRBJ2-3; D is unclear. V was trimmed by 0 bases and J by 1 base, leaving 9 bases between them. This CDR3 comprises 15 residues. Per the germline V gene, CDR1 is SGDLS and CDR2 is YYNGEE. CDR3 sequence reads: CASSVESTGTDTQYF. In DNA, the CDR3 is TGTGCCAGCAGCGTAGAGAGTACCGGCACAGATACGCAGTATTTT.

J is TRBJ2-7 and V is TRBV27; no clear D. Per the germline V gene, CDR1 is MNHEY and CDR2 is SMNVEV (reference sequence). The CDR3 is 14 amino acids. Trimming took 4 bases from V and 4 from J, leaving 14 bases between them. CDR3 region: CASSSYGFGYEQYF. CDR3 bases: TGTGCCAGCAGTTCTTACGGGTTCGGGTACGAGCAGTACTTC.

In this sample, this clone turned up once. The DNA of the CDR3 is TGTGCCAGAATCATTAAAAACAGGGGGAACACTGAAGCTTTCTTT. Its translation: CARIIKNRGNTEAFF. This chain links TRBV5-3 with TRBJ1-1; 7 positions match TRBD1. TRBV5-3 is given ORF status, its function remaining uncertain. Trimming removed 6 bases from V and 1 base from J; junction bases left unmatched: 9. The CDR3 sequence is 15 residues long.

V usage is TRBV2 and J usage is TRBJ2-1; no clear D. This CDR3 comprises 14 residues. Germline CDR1 is SNHLY and CDR2 is FYNNEI. Trimming stripped 2 bases from V and 0 bases from J, with 5 bases between. CDR3 in DNA: TGTGCCAGCAGTGAATTGAGCTCCTACAATGAGCAGTTCTTC. Translated: CASSELSSYNEQFF.

This rearrangement joins TRBV19 to TRBJ1-2, with D perhaps TRBD1 (6 bases). V was pared by 5 bases and J by 6 bases, with 19 bases between. Germline V gives CDR1 LNHDA, CDR2 SQIVND (reference sequence). The CDR3 totals 15 residues. The CDR3, as DNA: TGTGCCAGTAGTGCTCGGACAGCCCTCCACCATGGCTACACCTTC. Its translation: CASSARTALHHGYTF.

This clone was observed a handful of times. V gene TRBV5-5 combines with J gene TRBJ1-2, with 8 bases lining up with TRBD1. Trimming cost V 8 bases and J 4 bases; bases outside gene matches: 10. The germline gives CDR1 SGHKS, CDR2 YYEKEE (reference sequence). The CDR3 has 14 residues. CDR3 amino acids: CASSQGALGYGYTF. The CDR3 bases are TGTGCCAGTTCCCAGGGGGCATTGGGCTATGGCTACACCTTC.

The chain is built from TRBV7-3 and TRBJ2-1; TRBD2 aligns across 11 bases. Trimming removed 5 bases from V and 4 bases from J; junction bases left unmatched: 7. CDR1 SGHTA and CDR2 FQGTGA come from the germline V gene. The CDR3 runs to 16 residues. The CDR3 is CASSTTGTSGYNEQFF. In DNA, the CDR3 is TGTGCCAGCAGCACCACCGGGACTAGCGGTTACAATGAGCAGTTCTTC.

The chain employs TRBV7-2 and TRBJ1-2; 7 bases match TRBD1. This CDR3 contains 14 residues. V lost 1 base, J lost 8 bases, and 7 bases stayed unmatched. Germline-derived CDR1 and CDR2 are SGHTA and FQGNSA. The CDR3 nucleotides read TGTGCCAGCAGCTTAGGCCGACAGGGAAAAGGCTACACCTTC. It translates to CASSLGRQGKGYTF.

The chain has TRBV6-6 and TRBJ2-1; 11 bases are a match to TRBD2. V lost 2 bases to trimming and J lost 12 bases; unmatched junction nucleotides: 9. Germline CDR1 reads MNHNY; CDR2 reads SVGAGI (reference sequence). CDR3 length equals 15 residues. As DNA, the CDR3 is TGTGCCAGCAGTTACGGGGGTAGCGGGAGGGCCGGGCAGTTCTTC. Protein: CASSYGGSGRAGQFF.

This clone appeared a single time. The chain carries TRBV19 and TRBJ1-2; TRBD1 agrees at 8 bases. V shed 7 bases and J 4 bases; nucleotides not matched to a gene: 11. CDR1 and CDR2 from the germline V gene are LNHDA and SQIVND (reference sequence). CDR3 length: 15 amino acids. CDR3 nucleotides: TGTGCCAGTAAAGCTGGTGGGGACAGGATCTATGGCTACACCTTC. This gives the protein CASKAGGDRIYGYTF.

In DNA form, the CDR3 reads TGTGCCAGCAGTTTCAATCAGGGGTTTAACTACGAGCAGTACTTC. Translation gives CASSFNQGFNYEQYF. This chain connects TRBV6-2 or TRBV6-3 to TRBJ2-7; D may be TRBD1 (6 bases). CDR1 and CDR2 from the germline V gene are MNHEY and SVGEGT. This CDR3 contains 15 residues. V lost 4 bases and J 3 bases, leaving 16 bases between the germline ends.

V gene TRBV19 combines with J gene TRBJ1-5, with D perhaps TRBD1 (6 bases). CDR1 is LNHDA, CDR2 SQIVND, per germline (reference sequence). The V and J ends lost 3 bases and 0 bases respectively, with 18 bases between them. The CDR3 loop spans 18 amino acids. The CDR3 DNA reads as TGTGCCAGTAGTATTTTGGAGACAGGAGCCTCTAGCAATCAGCCCCAGCATTTT. It translates to CASSILETGASSNQPQHF.